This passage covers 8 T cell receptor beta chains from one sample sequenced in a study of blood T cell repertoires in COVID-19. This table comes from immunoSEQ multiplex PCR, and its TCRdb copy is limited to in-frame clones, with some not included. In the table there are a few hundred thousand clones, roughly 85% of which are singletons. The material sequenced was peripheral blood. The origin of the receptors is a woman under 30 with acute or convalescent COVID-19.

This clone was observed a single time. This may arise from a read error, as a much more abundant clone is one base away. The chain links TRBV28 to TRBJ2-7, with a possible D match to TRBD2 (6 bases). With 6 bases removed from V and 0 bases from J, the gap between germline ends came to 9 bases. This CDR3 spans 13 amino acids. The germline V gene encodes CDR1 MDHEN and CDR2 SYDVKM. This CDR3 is CASSQGLSYEQYF. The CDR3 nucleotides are TGTGCCAGCAGCCAGGGACTCTCCTACGAGCAGTACTTC.

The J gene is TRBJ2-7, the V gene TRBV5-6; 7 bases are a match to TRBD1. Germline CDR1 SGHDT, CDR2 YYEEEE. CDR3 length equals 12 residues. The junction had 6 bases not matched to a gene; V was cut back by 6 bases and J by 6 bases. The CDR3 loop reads CASNQQGREQYF. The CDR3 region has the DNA TGTGCCAGCAACCAACAGGGGCGCGAGCAGTACTTC.

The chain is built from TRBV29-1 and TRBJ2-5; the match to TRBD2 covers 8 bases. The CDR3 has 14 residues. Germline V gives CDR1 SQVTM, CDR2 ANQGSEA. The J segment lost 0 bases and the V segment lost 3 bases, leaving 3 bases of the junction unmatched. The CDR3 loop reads CSVEGLGYQETQYF. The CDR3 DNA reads TGCAGCGTTGAGGGACTAGGTTACCAAGAGACCCAGTACTTC.

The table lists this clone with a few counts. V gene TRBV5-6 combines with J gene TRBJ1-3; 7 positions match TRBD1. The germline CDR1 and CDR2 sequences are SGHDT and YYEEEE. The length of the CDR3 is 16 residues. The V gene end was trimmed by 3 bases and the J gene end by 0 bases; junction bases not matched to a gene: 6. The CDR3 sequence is CASSWTTGDSGNTIYF. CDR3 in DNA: TGTGCCAGCAGCTGGACTACAGGGGACTCTGGAAACACCATATATTTT.

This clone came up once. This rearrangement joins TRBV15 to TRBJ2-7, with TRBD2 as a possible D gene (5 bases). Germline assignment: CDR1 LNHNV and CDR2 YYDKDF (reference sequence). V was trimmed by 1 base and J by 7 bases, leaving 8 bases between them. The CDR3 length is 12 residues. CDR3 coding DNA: TGTGCCACCAGCAGAGGTTGGGAGGAGCAGTACTTC. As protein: CATSRGWEEQYF.

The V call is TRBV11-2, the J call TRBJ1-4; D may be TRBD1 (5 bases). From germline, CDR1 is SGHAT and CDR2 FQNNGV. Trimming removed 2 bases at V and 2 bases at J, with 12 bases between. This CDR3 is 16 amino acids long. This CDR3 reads CASSLLGGGTNEKLFF. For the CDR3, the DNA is TGTGCCAGCAGCTTACTCGGGGGTGGTACTAATGAAAAACTGTTTTTT.

DNA for the CDR3: TGTGCCAGTACACAGGGGGCGAACACTGAAGCTTTCTTT. It codes for CASTQGANTEAFF. The chain is built from TRBV19 and TRBJ1-1; 9 bases line up with TRBD1. Trimming cost V 7 bases and J 1 base; bases outside gene matches: 1. The CDR3 has 13 residues. The germline V gene encodes CDR1 LNHDA and CDR2 SQIVND (reference sequence).

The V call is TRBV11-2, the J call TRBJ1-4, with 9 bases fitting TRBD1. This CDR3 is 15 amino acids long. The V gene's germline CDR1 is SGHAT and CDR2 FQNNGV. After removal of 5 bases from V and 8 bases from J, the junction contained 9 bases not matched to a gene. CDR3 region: CASSPVTGGDEKLFF. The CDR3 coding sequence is TGTGCCAGCAGCCCAGTGACAGGGGGGGACGAAAAACTGTTTTTT.